This paragraph covers one T cell receptor beta chain sequence. The data are from a study of blood T cell repertoires in COVID-19. In the original processing: Amplified reference gene primers provided the basis for estimating nucleated cell counts. Assay: immunoSEQ multiplex PCR; the TCRdb copy retains only in-frame clones and omits some. V, J and clone size are those of that table, while D and trimming were read from the DNA. Of approximately 68,000 clones in the sample, about three quarters are singletons; the top ten hold 9.2%. What was sequenced was peripheral blood. This receptor was taken from a human donor in a cohort sampled during active COVID-19.

Here the CDR3 DNA reads TGCGCCAGCAGCGGGGACAGCGTAGGCTACACCTTC. This sequence encodes CASSGDSVGYTF. The chain carries TRBV5-1 and TRBJ1-2, with 7 bases identical to TRBD1. Trimming removed 4 bases from V and 8 bases from J; junction bases left unmatched: 5. The CDR3 is 12 amino acids. CDR1 and CDR2 (germline): SGHRS, YFSETQ.